A single sample gave rise to the 19 T cell receptor beta chains below, sequenced in a study of spatial heterogeneity in lung cancer. TCRdb fed the 5' RACE reads into MiXCR, producing one record per CDR3 protein. There are 8,500 to 9,000 distinct CDR3 sequences in the sample; about 4.6% occur only once, and 25% to 35% lies in the top ten. Noted time point: sample taken at primary tumor resection. Material for sequencing was whole RNA from tumor, nontumor lung or frozen PBMC, left unsorted. The input for sequencing was PBMCs, taken at surgery. These receptors all come from a male donor with early-stage non-small cell lung cancer.

About this clonotype: This beta chain lies outside the target of a library built for alpha chains; its clone size means little. The J gene is TRBJ1-1, the V gene TRBV2, with TRBD1 matching over 7 bases. The CDR3 totals 12 residues. Trimming took 6 bases from V and 11 from J; bases not matched to a gene: 9. The germline V gene encodes CDR1 SNHLY and CDR2 FYNNEI. CDR3: CASREDRPRAFF. In nucleotides, the CDR3 is TGTGCCAGCAGGGAGGACAGGCCGAGGGCTTTCTTT.

In its sample, this clonotype ranks as medium-sized. This beta chain lies outside the target of a library built for alpha chains; its clone size means little. This rearrangement joins TRBV28 to TRBJ1-1; 11 bases map to TRBD1. Germline V gene data show CDR1 as MDHEN and CDR2 as SYDVKM. V trimming: 6 bases; J trimming: 3 bases; junction bases outside the gene matches: 0. The CDR3 is 13 residues long. CDR3 coding DNA: TGTGCCAGCAGGGGACAGGGGGACACTGAAGCTTTCTTT. Translation: CASRGQGDTEAFF.

A remark on this clonotype: Found in a library prepared for alpha chains, this beta chain is an off-target read, and its abundance has little meaning. This sequence joins TRBV12-3 or TRBV12-4 and TRBJ1-2, with a tentative D call TRBD1 (6 bases). V was clipped by 6 bases and J by 7 bases, with 21 bases between them. There are 15 residues in the CDR3. CDR3 sequence: CASSPKRTAFRGYTF. The DNA for the CDR3 is TGTGCCAGCAGCCCAAAGAGGACAGCTTTCCGTGGCTACACCTTC.

Ten or more counts support this clonotype. Because the library targeted alpha chains, this beta chain is an off-target read whose size means little. The rearrangement uses TRBV10-1 and TRBJ2-3, with a possible D match to TRBD2 (5 bases). Germline loops: CDR1 WNHNN, CDR2 SYGVQD (reference sequence). V shed 4 bases and J shed 14 bases, with 13 bases lying between them. This CDR3 spans 11 amino acids. The CDR3, as DNA: TGCGCCAGCAGTGGAGGGTCCACCTTGTATTTT. It codes for CASSGGSTLYF.

In its sample, this clonotype is medium-sized. This beta chain lies outside the target of a library built for alpha chains; its clone size means little. For the CDR3, the DNA is TGTGCCAGCAGTCCGGGCCCGAATCCAAACACTGAAGCTTTCTTT. Translating it yields CASSPGPNPNTEAFF. The chain employs TRBV27 and TRBJ1-1; D gene unclear. This CDR3 contains 15 residues. Germline-derived CDR1 and CDR2 are MNHEY and SMNVEV (reference sequence). The V gene lost 5 bases and the J gene lost 2 bases, with 15 bases spanning the gap.

The table lists this clonotype with many counts. Since the library was made to target alpha chains, this beta chain is a stray read and its abundance is not meaningful. The chain has TRBV7-2 and TRBJ2-7; TRBD1 is a possible D gene (5 bases). Germline V gene sequence: CDR1 SGHTA, CDR2 FQGNSA. There are 14 residues in the CDR3. Trimming cost V 1 base and J 4 bases, with 11 bases left between them. The CDR3 DNA reads TGTGCCAGCAGCTTAGGACAGAAAACTTACGAGCAGTACTTC. Its translation: CASSLGQKTYEQYF.

In its sample, this clonotype is medium-sized. This beta chain slipped into a library made for alpha chains as a stray read, so its size is not meaningful. This chain links TRBV10-3 with TRBJ2-6; D gene uncertain. V shed 3 bases and J shed 3 bases, with 6 bases lying between them. Germline V gene sequence: CDR1 ENHRY, CDR2 SYGVKD. This CDR3 is built from 14 residues. CDR3 amino acids: CAISEPRGANVLTF. CDR3 nucleotide sequence: TGTGCCATCAGTGAACCCCGTGGGGCCAACGTCCTGACTTTC.

This clonotype was found many times. This beta chain appears as a stray read in a library generated for alpha chains; its size is not informative. The chain couples TRBV30 to TRBJ2-1; the D is unclear. V was pared by 2 bases and J by 7 bases, with 6 bases between. The germline V gene has CDR1 GTSNPN and CDR2 SVGIG (reference sequence). This CDR3 contains 11 residues. The CDR3 loop is CAWSPQNEQFF. CDR3 nucleotide sequence: TGTGCCTGGAGTCCACAAAATGAGCAGTTCTTC. The variable domain in full, completed from reference TRBV30 and TRBJ2-1, reads SQTIHQWPATLVQPVGSPLSLECTVEGTSNPNLYWYRQAAGRGLQLLFYSVGIGQISSEVPQNLSASRPQDRQFILSSKKLLLSDSGFYLCAWSPQNEQFFGPGTRLTVL.

This clonotype came up many times. With the library built for alpha chains, this beta chain is off target and its frequency is not meaningful. The chain joins TRBV6-5 to TRBJ2-1, with 8 bases matching TRBD2. Germline values: CDR1 MNHEY, CDR2 SVGAGI. Germline trimming cut 6 bases from V and 10 bases from J; bases unmatched to any gene: 5. The CDR3 has 12 residues. CDR3 DNA: TGTGCCAGCAGGAACGCGGGAGGAGAGCAGTTCTTC. Translated: CASRNAGGEQFF.

This clonotype has ten or more counts. Because the library targeted alpha chains, this beta chain is an off-target read whose size means little. This rearrangement joins TRBV7-9 to TRBJ2-5; TRBD2 matches at 12 bases. The CDR3 sequence is 17 residues long. J lost 5 bases, V lost 1 base, and 8 bases had no gene match. Germline V gives CDR1 SEHNR, CDR2 FQNEAQ (reference sequence). Written as DNA, the CDR3 is TGTGCCAGCAGCTTAGGCCCACTAGCGGGGGGATCCGAGACCCAGTACTTC. This sequence encodes CASSLGPLAGGSETQYF.

Remarks on this clonotype: This beta chain was picked up by a library intended for alpha chains and is off target, so its count carries little meaning. The chain is built from TRBV5-1 and TRBJ2-5; 7 bases fit TRBD1. Per the germline V gene, CDR1 is SGHRS and CDR2 is YFSETQ. V trimming: 6 bases; J trimming: 2 bases; junction bases outside the gene matches: 7. CDR3 length: 14 amino acids. CDR3 loop: CASTRQGPQETQYF. The CDR3 nucleotides are TGCGCCAGCACAAGACAGGGCCCTCAAGAGACCCAGTACTTC.

By frequency in the sample, this clonotype is medium-sized. With the library built for alpha chains, this beta chain is off target and its frequency is not meaningful. CDR3 protein: CASSKRLGQGANYGYTF. For the CDR3, the DNA is TGTGCCAGCAGCAAGCGGCTGGGACAGGGAGCTAACTATGGCTACACCTTC. This chain joins TRBV21-1 and TRBJ1-2; the D call of TRBD1 is as the table states it, not checked on the DNA. TRBV21-1 is assigned pseudogene status. This CDR3 has 17 residues.

This clonotype was counted ten times or more. The library was built for alpha chains, so this beta chain is an off-target read and its size means little. V and J are TRBV20-1 and TRBJ2-7, with D possibly being TRBD1 (6 bases). V shed 1 base and J shed 2 bases, with 15 bases lying between them. This CDR3 contains 15 residues. CDR1 and CDR2 (germline): DFQATT, SNEGSKA (reference sequence). The CDR3 is CSARGLDRSAYEQYF. The DNA for the CDR3 is TGCAGTGCTAGAGGTTTAGACAGGAGCGCCTACGAGCAGTACTTC.

Concerning this clonotype itself: This beta chain is off target for a library built for alpha chains, so its abundance means little. In nucleotides, the CDR3 is TGTGCCAGCAGCCCCTATCGAGGGGGTCCCTACGAGCAGTACTTC. Its protein product is CASSPYRGGPYEQYF. The chain links TRBV7-8 to TRBJ2-7; D may be TRBD1 (6 bases). There are 15 residues in the CDR3. The ends were cut back, 5 bases at V and 2 bases at J, with 16 bases in the middle. In germline, CDR1 is SGHVS, CDR2 FQNEAQ.

This clonotype was seen repeatedly, ten times or more. One junction end does not reproduce the germline sequence, and a read error may be involved. Found in a library prepared for alpha chains, this beta chain is an off-target read, and its abundance has little meaning. The chain combines TRBV20-1 with TRBJ2-4, with D tentatively TRBD1 (6 bases). The CDR3 covers 13 residues. Germline values: CDR1 DFQATT, CDR2 SNEGSKA (reference sequence). The CDR3 loop is CSVRRGSKNIQYF. The CDR3 DNA follows: TGCAGTGTTAGAAGGGGGTCCAAAAACATTCAGTACTTC.

The table lists this clonotype with a few counts. Within a library made for alpha chains, this beta chain is off target, and its count is uninformative. V and J are TRBV12-3 or TRBV12-4 and TRBJ1-5; D perhaps matches TRBD1 (6 bases). V dropped 7 bases and J dropped 7 bases, with 11 bases sitting between them. The CDR3 runs to 12 residues. The CDR3 DNA is TGTGCCAGCACCCTTGGGGGCCAGCCCCAGCATTTT. Encoded protein: CASTLGGQPQHF.

A remark on this clonotype: This beta chain came through as a stray read in a library set up for alpha chains, and its size says little. This chain joins TRBV7-2 and TRBJ1-5, with D maybe TRBD1 (5 bases). Trimming shortened V by 1 base and J by 6 bases, and 10 bases separated the two germline ends. The germline V gene encodes CDR1 SGHTA and CDR2 FQGNSA. The CDR3 is 14 residues long. The CDR3 sequence: CASSLGGRSQPQHF. The DNA for the CDR3 is TGTGCCAGCAGCTTAGGGGGCCGATCTCAGCCCCAGCATTTT.

This clonotype was counted many times. Because this beta chain is a stray read in a library intended to capture alpha chains, its abundance should not be given much weight. The V and J genes are TRBV5-1 and TRBJ2-7, with D maybe TRBD2 (5 bases). The germline V gene has CDR1 SGHRS and CDR2 YFSETQ. The CDR3 covers 13 residues. Trimming removed 4 bases from V and 4 bases from J, with 12 bases in between. The DNA of the CDR3 is TGCGCCAGCAGCCTCGAAGGGAGTTACGAGCAGTACTTC. This codes for CASSLEGSYEQYF.

This clonotype was seen repeatedly, ten times or more. A library made for alpha chains picked up this beta chain off target, so its size means little. The chain couples TRBV20-1 to TRBJ1-5; no definite D call. Looked up from germline, CDR1 is DFQATT and CDR2 is SNEGSKA (reference sequence). The CDR3 extends over 14 amino acids. The V end lost 0 bases, the J end lost 2 bases, and 8 bases lay between the germline ends. CDR3 coding DNA: TGCAGTGCTAGAGATCGGCGGGGCAATCAGCCCCAGCATTTT. Its translation is CSARDRRGNQPQHF.